These T cell receptor beta chains were read from a single sample in a study of identical twins. A single record per CDR3 protein comes from TCRdb applying MiXCR to the 5' RACE reads. Of about 660,000 distinct CDR3 sequences in the sample, 8.5% to 9.5% were seen once. The data were also submitted as part of a second study, on yellow fever vaccine responses in identical twins.

Specimen: PBMCs. Receptors originate from a woman younger than 30 in good health. Each CDR3 is given with its conserved first and last residue. The D gene is left open where the match is weak. Expanded clones get a size class; other rows say once, few or many, or leave the size out.

v_gene	abundance	j_gene	d_gene	len	CDR3aa	CDR3nt
TRBV10-3	few	TRBJ2-1	TRBD2	18	CAISEWGTSGSVLDEQFF	TGTGCCATCAGTGAGTGGGGGACTAGCGGGAGCGTGTTGGATGAGCAGTTCTTC
TRBV7-2	many	TRBJ2-7	NA	14	CASSPTGMSYEQYF	TGTGCCAGCAGCCCCACAGGGATGAGCTACGAGCAGTACTTC
TRBV9	few	TRBJ1-6	NA	15	CASSVEGGRGSPLHF	TGTGCCAGCAGCGTCGAAGGGGGGCGGGGATCACCCCTCCACTTT
TRBV6-5	many	TRBJ2-1	NA	12	CASGTPGNEQFF	TGTGCCAGCGGGACTCCGGGGAATGAGCAGTTCTTC
TRBV10-3	few	TRBJ2-7	TRBD1	15	CAIRTTGEPSYEQYF	TGTGCCATCAGGACTACAGGGGAACCATCCTACGAGCAGTACTTC
TRBV30	NA	TRBJ2-7	NA	14	CAYRPWDSENEQYF	TGTGCCTACCGGCCGTGGGATAGCGAGAACGAGCAGTACTTC
TRBV6-1	few	TRBJ1-6	NA	14	CASNEAYSNSPLHF	TGTGCCAGCAATGAAGCGTATAGTAATTCACCCCTCCACTTT
TRBV4-2	many	TRBJ2-6	NA	17	CASSQDLTPSGANVLTF	TGTGCCAGCAGCCAAGATCTCACACCTTCTGGGGCCAACGTCCTGACTTTC
TRBV20-1	NA	TRBJ1-5	NA	13	CSAGGPYNQPQHF	TGCAGTGCAGGGGGACCTTACAATCAGCCCCAGCATTTT
TRBV2	few	TRBJ2-7	NA	15	CASSVPGQPFREQYF	TGTGCCAGCAGTGTCCCGGGACAACCTTTCAGGGAGCAGTACTTC
TRBV20-1	NA	TRBJ1-2	TRBD1	15	CSARDRRDRGYGYTF	TGCAGTGCTAGAGATCGTAGGGACAGGGGCTATGGCTACACCTTC
TRBV9	NA	TRBJ2-3	NA	12	CASSVRSDTQYF	TGTGCCAGCAGCGTAAGGTCGGATACGCAGTATTTT
TRBV20-1	NA	TRBJ2-7	TRBD1	15	CSARDPGQGYYEQYF	TGCAGTGCTAGAGATCCAGGACAGGGATACTACGAGCAGTACTTC
TRBV24-1	few	TRBJ2-1	NA	13	CATSDSQYNEQFF	TGTGCCACCAGTGATTCACAGTACAATGAGCAGTTCTTC
TRBV29-1	NA	TRBJ2-7	NA	13	CSVDMPGSYEQYF	TGCAGCGTTGACATGCCGGGGTCCTACGAGCAGTACTTC
TRBV10-1	NA	TRBJ2-3	NA	15	CASSEAGFNTDTQYF	TGCGCCAGCAGTGAGGCCGGATTCAACACAGATACGCAGTATTTT
TRBV15	many	TRBJ2-7	NA	13	CATSREVRREQYF	TGTGCCACCAGCAGAGAAGTACGGAGGGAGCAGTACTTC
TRBV4-1	few	TRBJ1-5	NA	15	CASSQGAQENQPQHF	TGCGCCAGCAGCCAAGGGGCACAGGAAAATCAGCCCCAGCATTTT
TRBV20-1	NA	TRBJ2-1	TRBD2	13	CSAERGGRNEQFF	TGCAGTGCTGAACGCGGGGGTAGGAATGAGCAGTTCTTC
TRBV7-9	NA	TRBJ2-1	TRBD2	14	CATRLAGGPNEQFF	TGTGCCACCCGCTTAGCGGGAGGGCCCAATGAGCAGTTCTTC
TRBV6-5	few	TRBJ2-4	TRBD2	14	CASSWTSGKPIQYF	TGTGCCAGCAGTTGGACTAGCGGGAAGCCCATTCAGTACTTC
TRBV5-1	NA	TRBJ1-6	NA	16	CASSYGQTLIGSPLHF	TGCGCCAGCAGCTACGGACAGACCCTTATTGGTTCACCCCTCCACTTT
TRBV7-2	NA	TRBJ2-4	NA	13	CASSLAFKDIQYF	TGTGCCAGCAGCTTAGCGTTTAAAGACATTCAGTACTTC
TRBV5-1	few	TRBJ2-3	TRBD2	14	CASSGGGIGDTQYF	TGCGCCAGCTCTGGGGGGGGTATCGGAGATACGCAGTATTTT